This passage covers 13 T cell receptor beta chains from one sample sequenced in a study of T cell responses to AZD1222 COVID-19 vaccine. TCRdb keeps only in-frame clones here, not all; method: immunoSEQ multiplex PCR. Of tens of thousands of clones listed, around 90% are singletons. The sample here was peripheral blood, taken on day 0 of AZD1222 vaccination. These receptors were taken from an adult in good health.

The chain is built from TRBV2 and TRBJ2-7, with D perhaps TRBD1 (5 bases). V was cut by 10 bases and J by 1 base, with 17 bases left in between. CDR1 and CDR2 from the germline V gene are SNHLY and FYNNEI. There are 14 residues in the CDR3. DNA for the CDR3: TGTGCCACCACCTACGGAAGGGGTTCCTACGAGCAGTACTTC. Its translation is CATTYGRGSYEQYF.

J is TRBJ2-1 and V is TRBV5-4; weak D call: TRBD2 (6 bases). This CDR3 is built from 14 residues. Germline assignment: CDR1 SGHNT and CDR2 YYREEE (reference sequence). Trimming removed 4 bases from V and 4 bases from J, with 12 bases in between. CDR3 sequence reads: CASSLWGLYNEQFF. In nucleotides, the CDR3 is TGTGCCAGCAGCCTATGGGGACTGTACAATGAGCAGTTCTTC.

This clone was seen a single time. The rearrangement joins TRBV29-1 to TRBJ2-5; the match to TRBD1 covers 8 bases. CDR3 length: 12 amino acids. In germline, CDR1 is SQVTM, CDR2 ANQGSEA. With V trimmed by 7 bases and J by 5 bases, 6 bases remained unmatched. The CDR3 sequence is CSADQGAETQYF. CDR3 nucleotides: TGCAGCGCAGACCAGGGGGCGGAGACCCAGTACTTC.

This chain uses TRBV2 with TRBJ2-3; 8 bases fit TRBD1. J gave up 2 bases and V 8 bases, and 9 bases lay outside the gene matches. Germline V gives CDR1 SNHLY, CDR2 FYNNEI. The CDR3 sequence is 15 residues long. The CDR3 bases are TGTGCCAGCCCCCGCCAGGACAGGGCCACAGATACGCAGTATTTT. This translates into CASPRQDRATDTQYF. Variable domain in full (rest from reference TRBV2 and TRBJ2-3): EPEVTQTPSHQVTQMGQEVILRCVPISNHLYFYWYRQILGQKVEFLVSFYNNEISEKSEIFDDQFSVERPDGSNFTLKIRSTKLEDSAMYFCASPRQDRATDTQYFGPGTRLTVL.

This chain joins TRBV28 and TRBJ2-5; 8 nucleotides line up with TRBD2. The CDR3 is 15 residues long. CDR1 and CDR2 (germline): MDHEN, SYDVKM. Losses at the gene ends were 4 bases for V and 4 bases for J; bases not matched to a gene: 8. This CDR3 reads CASSSEAGEGETQYF. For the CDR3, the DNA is TGTGCCAGCAGTTCAGAAGCGGGAGAGGGAGAGACCCAGTACTTC.

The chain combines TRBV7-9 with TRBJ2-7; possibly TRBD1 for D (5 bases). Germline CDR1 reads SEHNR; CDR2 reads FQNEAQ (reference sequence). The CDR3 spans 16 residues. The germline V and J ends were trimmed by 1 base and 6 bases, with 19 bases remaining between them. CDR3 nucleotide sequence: TGTGCCAGCAGCTTAGTCCTCGGGCAGGGCTTGGGCGAGCAGTACTTC. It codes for CASSLVLGQGLGEQYF.

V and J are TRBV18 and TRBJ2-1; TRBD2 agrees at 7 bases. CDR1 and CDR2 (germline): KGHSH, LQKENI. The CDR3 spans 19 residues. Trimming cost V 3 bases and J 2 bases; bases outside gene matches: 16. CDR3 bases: TGTGCCAGCTCACCCGGGGCTAGCGGTCTGGCAGGACCCTACAATGAGCAGTTCTTC. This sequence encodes CASSPGASGLAGPYNEQFF. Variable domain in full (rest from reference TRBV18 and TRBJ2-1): NAGVMQNPRHLVRRRGQEARLRCSPMKGHSHVYWYRQLPEEGLKFMVYLQKENIIDESGMPKERFSAEFPKEGPSILRIQQVVRGDSAAYFCASSPGASGLAGPYNEQFFGPGTRLTVL.

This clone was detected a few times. DNA of the CDR3: TGTGCCAGCAGTTTAAGAGGGAACACTGAAGCTTTCTTT. Translating it yields CASSLRGNTEAFF. The J gene is TRBJ1-1, the V gene TRBV28, with D unresolved. Per the germline V gene, CDR1 is MDHEN and CDR2 is SYDVKM. The V gene lost 2 bases and the J gene lost 1 base, with 5 bases spanning the gap. This CDR3 is built from 13 residues.

CDR3 loop: CASSLPQDYGYTF. CDR3 in DNA: TGTGCCAGCAGCTTACCACAGGATTATGGCTACACCTTC. V usage is TRBV7-2 and J usage is TRBJ1-2, with D possibly being TRBD1 (5 bases). The germline CDR1 and CDR2 sequences are SGHTA and FQGNSA. The CDR3 sequence is 13 residues long. The V gene lost 2 bases and the J gene lost 5 bases, with 9 bases spanning the gap.

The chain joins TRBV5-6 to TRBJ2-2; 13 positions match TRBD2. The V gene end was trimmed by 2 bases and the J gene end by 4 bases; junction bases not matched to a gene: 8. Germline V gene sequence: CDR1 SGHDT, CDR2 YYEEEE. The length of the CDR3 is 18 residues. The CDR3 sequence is CASSFSGLAGVGTGELFF. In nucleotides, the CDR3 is TGTGCCAGCAGCTTCTCAGGACTAGCGGGAGTTGGCACCGGGGAGCTGTTTTTT.

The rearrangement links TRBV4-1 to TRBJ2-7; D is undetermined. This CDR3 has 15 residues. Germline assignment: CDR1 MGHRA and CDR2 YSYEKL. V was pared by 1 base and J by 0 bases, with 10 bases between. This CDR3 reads CASSQVGSSSYEQYF. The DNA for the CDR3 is TGCGCCAGCAGCCAAGTTGGGTCTAGCTCCTACGAGCAGTACTTC.

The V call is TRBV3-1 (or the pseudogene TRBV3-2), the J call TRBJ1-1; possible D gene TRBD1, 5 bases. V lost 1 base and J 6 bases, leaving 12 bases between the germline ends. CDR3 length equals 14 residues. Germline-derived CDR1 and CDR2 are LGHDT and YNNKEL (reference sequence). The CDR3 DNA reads TGTGCCAGCAGCCAAGGGGGCAGGGTAGCTGAAGCTTTCTTT. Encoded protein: CASSQGGRVAEAFF.

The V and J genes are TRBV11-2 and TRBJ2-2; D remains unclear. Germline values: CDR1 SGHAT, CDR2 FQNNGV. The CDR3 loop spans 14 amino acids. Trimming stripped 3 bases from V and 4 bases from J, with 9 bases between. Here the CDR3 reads CASSFDGSTGELFF. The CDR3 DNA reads TGTGCCAGCAGCTTTGATGGATCCACCGGGGAGCTGTTTTTT.